This TCR beta chain is drawn from a study of blood T cell repertoires in COVID-19. Using immunoSEQ multiplex PCR, the repertoire was profiled, and TCRdb retains in-frame clones only, with some absent. The sample includes about 110,000 clones, less than 75% of them seen just once. Germline V gene lookup returns CDR1 MDHEN and CDR2 SYDVKM. CDR3 length equals 14 residues. V shed 2 bases and J shed 3 bases, with 10 bases lying between them. The chain employs TRBV28 and TRBJ1-1; unclear D gene. This TCR came from a woman in her 40s with acute or convalescent COVID-19. Sequencing was performed on peripheral blood. Written as DNA, the CDR3 is TGTGCCAGCAGTTTAGAGGGTAGATACACTGAAGCTTTCTTT. Residues: CASSLEGRYTEAFF.